The next 31 T cell receptor beta chains were all read from a single sample in a study of blood T cell repertoires in COVID-19. This table comes from immunoSEQ multiplex PCR, and its TCRdb copy is limited to in-frame clones, with some not included. Of fewer than 400,000 clones in the sample, roughly 89% are singletons; the top ten hold 5.2%. Material: PBMCs or T cells enriched from blood (not recorded which). Receptors were obtained from a man in his 60s who had recovered from COVID-19.

V gene TRBV19 combines with J gene TRBJ2-1; D not certain. There are 12 residues in the CDR3. CDR1 and CDR2 from the germline V gene are LNHDA and SQIVND (reference sequence). Trimming cost V 3 bases and J 8 bases, with 8 bases left between them. The CDR3 reads CASSIPPDEQFF. The CDR3, as DNA: TGTGCCAGTAGTATCCCCCCCGATGAGCAGTTCTTC.

The chain is built from TRBV7-2 and TRBJ2-3; 15 bases agree with TRBD2. J was trimmed by 6 bases and V by 4 bases; bases with no gene match: 2. This CDR3 comprises 15 residues. The V gene's germline CDR1 is SGHTA and CDR2 FQGNSA. The DNA for the CDR3 is TGTGCCAGCAGCTCCGGACTAGCGGGGGGGGATACGCAGTATTTT. Its protein product is CASSSGLAGGDTQYF.

The chain uses TRBV28 and TRBJ2-1; 10 bases agree with TRBD2. Germline V gene data show CDR1 as MDHEN and CDR2 as SYDVKM. Losses at the gene ends were 3 bases for V and 5 bases for J; bases not matched to a gene: 7. The CDR3 totals 16 residues. The CDR3 sequence: CASSLLAGATDNEQFF. The CDR3 DNA follows: TGTGCCAGCAGTTTGCTAGCGGGAGCCACAGACAATGAGCAGTTCTTC.

The V and J genes are TRBV5-8 and TRBJ1-1; D unclear. This CDR3 has 15 amino acids. V was shortened by 6 bases and J by 4 bases, with 19 bases between the two germline ends. Germline V gene sequence: CDR1 SGHTS, CDR2 YDEGEE. The CDR3 sequence: CASTPRERVRTEAFF. The CDR3 nucleotides are TGTGCCAGCACCCCCCGGGAGCGGGTGCGCACTGAAGCTTTCTTT.

This clone was counted a few times. This sequence joins TRBV12-2 and TRBJ2-7; the DNA was not compared with TRBD1, the D call given in the table. TRBV12-2 is termed a pseudogene. The CDR3 spans 9 residues. In nucleotides, the CDR3 is TGTGCAAGTCGCCTCAGGCATGTCGTC. The encoded protein is CASRLRHVV.

This clone was seen a handful of times. V gene TRBV29-1 combines with J gene TRBJ1-1; possibly TRBD1 for D (5 bases). V lost 5 bases to trimming and J lost 3 bases, with 16 bases between them. The CDR3 contains 14 residues. Germline V gene data show CDR1 as SQVTM and CDR2 as ANQGSEA. The CDR3 is CSVPRAGMDTEAFF. The CDR3 nucleotides read TGCAGCGTTCCAAGAGCAGGGATGGACACTGAAGCTTTCTTT.

The CDR3 region has the DNA TGTGCCAGCAGTTTCTCCTCCGACAGTCCCTACGAGCAGTACTTC. Encoded protein: CASSFSSDSPYEQYF. The J gene is TRBJ2-7, the V gene TRBV6-6; D is perhaps TRBD1 (5 bases). Germline loops: CDR1 MNHNY, CDR2 SVGAGI (reference sequence). CDR3 length: 15 amino acids. V lost 4 bases and J 2 bases, leaving 15 bases between the germline ends.

The gene calls are TRBV5-1 and TRBJ2-5; D ambiguous. This CDR3 has 16 amino acids. V was clipped by 4 bases and J by 2 bases, with 18 bases between them. The germline CDR1 and CDR2 sequences are SGHRS and YFSETQ. CDR3 sequence reads: CASSPVPPGLQETQYF. The CDR3 DNA sequence: TGCGCCAGCAGCCCCGTGCCGCCCGGTCTTCAAGAGACCCAGTACTTC.

The V call is TRBV24-1, the J call TRBJ2-1, with TRBD2 identical over 12 bases. The CDR3 covers 17 residues. Trimming at V came to 4 bases and at J to 3 bases, leaving 6 bases not matched to a gene. In germline, CDR1 is KGHDR, CDR2 SFDVKD. DNA for the CDR3: TGTGCCACCAGTGACCGGACGACTAGCGGGAGCTACAATGAGCAGTTCTTC. It encodes CATSDRTTSGSYNEQFF.

The CDR3: CASSHPGGPSSYNEQFF. CDR3 nucleotides: TGTGCCAGCTCACACCCAGGGGGGCCAAGCTCCTACAATGAGCAGTTCTTC. The V gene is TRBV18, the J gene TRBJ2-1; D possibly corresponds to TRBD1 (7 bases). This CDR3 is 17 amino acids long. Germline V gives CDR1 KGHSH, CDR2 LQKENI. Between the trimmed V and J ends, which lost 4 bases and 0 bases, there was a span of 16 bases.

The gene calls are TRBV7-9 and TRBJ2-7, with 11 bases lining up with TRBD2. With 4 bases clipped from V and 5 bases from J, the junction kept 4 bases outside the gene matches. CDR3 length equals 14 residues. The germline V gene encodes CDR1 SEHNR and CDR2 FQNEAQ (reference sequence). The DNA of the CDR3 is TGTGCCAGCAGCTCGGGGACTAGCGGAGACGAGCAGTACTTC. Protein: CASSSGTSGDEQYF.

The V and J genes are TRBV15 and TRBJ1-6; D is possibly TRBD1 (5 bases). CDR1 and CDR2 (germline): LNHNV, YYDKDF (reference sequence). Trimming cost V 1 base and J 9 bases, with 16 bases left between them. The CDR3 has 16 residues. This CDR3 is CATSRAVPSGGSPLHF. CDR3 in DNA: TGTGCCACCAGCAGAGCCGTGCCCTCGGGGGGTTCACCCCTCCACTTT.

The CDR3 loop reads CASSLETVAAYEQYF. As DNA, the CDR3 is TGTGCCAGCAGCTTAGAGACAGTCGCTGCCTACGAGCAGTACTTC. The gene calls are TRBV7-8 and TRBJ2-7; possibly TRBD1 for D (5 bases). The CDR3 is 15 amino acids. Trimming shortened V by 1 base and J by 2 bases, and 12 bases separated the two germline ends. Germline CDR1 reads SGHVS; CDR2 reads FQNEAQ.

This rearrangement joins TRBV2 to TRBJ1-2; TRBD1 matches 7 bases. After removal of 6 bases from V and 2 bases from J, the junction contained 3 bases not matched to a gene. CDR1 SNHLY and CDR2 FYNNEI come from the germline V gene. CDR3 size: 13 residues. This CDR3 is CASRPGQNYGYTF. For the CDR3, the DNA is TGTGCCAGCAGACCGGGACAGAACTATGGCTACACCTTC.

V and J are TRBV6-5 and TRBJ2-7; TRBD1 aligns across 8 bases. Germline V gene data show CDR1 as MNHEY and CDR2 as SVGAGI. The V segment lost 7 bases and the J segment 5 bases; nucleotides outside the gene matches: 7. The CDR3 totals 13 residues. CDR3 sequence (DNA): TGTGCCAGCACCGAGACAGGGGCCCACGAGCAGTACTTC. It encodes CASTETGAHEQYF.

This chain links TRBV28 with TRBJ1-2, with D tentatively TRBD1 (5 bases). The germline CDR1 and CDR2 sequences are MDHEN and SYDVKM. The CDR3 contains 16 residues. Trimming shortened V by 4 bases and J by 0 bases, and 15 bases separated the two germline ends. The CDR3 sequence: CASSSAGTVANYGYTF. The CDR3 coding sequence is TGTGCCAGCAGTTCCGCGGGGACGGTTGCTAACTATGGCTACACCTTC.

This clone was counted once. The chain recombines TRBV3-1 (or the pseudogene TRBV3-2) with TRBJ1-1; 9 bases line up with TRBD1. CDR1 is LGHDT and CDR2 is YNNKEL in the germline V gene (reference sequence). The trim removed 2 bases at V and 12 bases at J, leaving 7 bases unmatched. The CDR3 has 13 residues. The DNA of the CDR3 is TGTGCCAGCAGCCAAAGGGACAGGGCTGGCCCTTTCTTT. It specifies CASSQRDRAGPFF.

The sample holds a few counts of this clone. The chain uses TRBV28 and TRBJ1-2; TRBD1 matches at 7 bases. From germline, CDR1 is MDHEN and CDR2 SYDVKM. CDR3 size: 15 residues. With 5 bases clipped from V and 2 bases from J, the junction kept 8 bases outside the gene matches. The CDR3 nucleotides are TGTGCCAGCAGTCAAACAGGGGTTGCAAACTATGGCTACACCTTC. Translating it yields CASSQTGVANYGYTF.

This clone was found once. The rearrangement joins TRBV6-5 to TRBJ1-1; D is unclear. Germline V CDR1 and CDR2: MNHEY, SVGAGI. The germline V and J ends were trimmed by 7 bases and 1 base, with 13 bases remaining between them. There are 14 residues in the CDR3. As DNA, the CDR3 is TGTGCCAGCAAGCCCGGGCGGGCGAACACTGAAGCTTTCTTT. Encoded protein: CASKPGRANTEAFF.

The chain combines TRBV7-3 with TRBJ2-1; TRBD1 matches at 8 bases. V trimming: 5 bases; J trimming: 5 bases; junction bases outside the gene matches: 8. This CDR3 has 15 residues. Germline CDR1 is SGHTA and CDR2 is FQGTGA. This CDR3 is CASSPRTGNDNEQFF. CDR3 DNA sequence: TGTGCCAGCAGCCCTCGGACAGGGAACGACAATGAGCAGTTCTTC.

The V and J genes are TRBV5-1 and TRBJ2-7; TRBD1 matches at 7 bases. CDR1 and CDR2 from the germline V gene are SGHRS and YFSETQ. Trimming removed 3 bases from V and 0 bases from J; junction bases left unmatched: 6. The CDR3 has 15 amino acids. This CDR3 reads CASSSSRDSSYEQYF. The CDR3 nucleotides read TGCGCCAGCAGCTCGTCCCGGGACAGCTCCTACGAGCAGTACTTC.

The table lists this clone with a count of one. The J gene is TRBJ2-3, the V gene TRBV5-6; 16 nucleotides align to TRBD2. Losses at the gene ends were 0 bases for V and 2 bases for J; bases not matched to a gene: 3. The CDR3 contains 18 residues. CDR1 SGHDT and CDR2 YYEEEE come from the germline V gene. CDR3 sequence reads: CASSLVGLAGGHTDTQYF. The DNA for the CDR3 is TGTGCCAGCAGCTTGGTGGGACTAGCGGGAGGGCACACAGATACGCAGTATTTT.

This chain uses TRBV4-3 with TRBJ1-5; no reliable D call. V lost 0 bases, J lost 6 bases, and 9 bases lay in between. The CDR3 length is 14 residues. CDR1 is LGHNA, CDR2 YSLEER, per germline. The DNA for the CDR3 is TGCGCCAGCAGCCAAGAGATCTATGCTCAGCCCCAGCATTTT. This gives the protein CASSQEIYAQPQHF.

The chain has TRBV28 and TRBJ1-3; the D gene is possibly TRBD1 (5 bases). The ends were cut back, 3 bases at V and 0 bases at J, with 9 bases in the middle. The CDR3 is 15 residues long. CDR1 MDHEN and CDR2 SYDVKM come from the germline V gene. The CDR3 spells CASSLGGSSGNTIYF. For the CDR3, the DNA is TGTGCCAGCAGTTTGGGGGGGAGCTCTGGAAACACCATATATTTT.

This chain links TRBV6-5 with TRBJ1-6; 8 nucleotides match TRBD1. V lost 6 bases to trimming and J lost 7 bases; unmatched junction nucleotides: 2. The CDR3 is 13 amino acids. Germline values: CDR1 MNHEY, CDR2 SVGAGI. The CDR3 nucleotides are TGTGCCAGCAGACAGGGGGGGAATTCACCCCTCCACTTT. It codes for CASRQGGNSPLHF.

This sequence joins TRBV7-6 and TRBJ2-5; TRBD2 is a possible D gene (5 bases). Germline CDR1 reads SGHVS; CDR2 reads FNYEAQ. The CDR3 is 11 amino acids. Trimming cost V 7 bases and J 5 bases, with 8 bases left between them. The CDR3 region has the DNA TGTGCCAGCAATACGGGGGAGACCCAGTACTTC. Its translation is CASNTGETQYF.

This chain joins TRBV11-1 and TRBJ2-2; TRBD1 matches 10 bases. Looked up from germline, CDR1 is SGHAT and CDR2 is FQDESV (reference sequence). The ends lost 5 bases at V and 8 bases at J; junction bases unmatched: 5. The CDR3 extends over 14 amino acids. CDR3 sequence reads: CASSPTGGAGELFF. For the CDR3, the DNA is TGTGCCAGCAGCCCGACAGGGGGCGCGGGGGAGCTGTTTTTT.

The chain carries TRBV7-2 and TRBJ2-7, with D maybe TRBD1 (6 bases). V was cut by 6 bases and J by 2 bases, with 14 bases left in between. CDR3 length: 14 residues. Germline values: CDR1 SGHTA, CDR2 FQGNSA. The CDR3 sequence: CASSPQGSPYEQYF. DNA of the CDR3: TGTGCCAGCAGTCCTCAGGGGAGCCCCTACGAGCAGTACTTC.

The J gene is TRBJ1-2, the V gene TRBV20-1; perhaps TRBD1 as D (5 bases). The V end lost 3 bases, the J end lost 7 bases, and 18 bases lay between the germline ends. CDR3 size: 14 residues. In germline, CDR1 is DFQATT, CDR2 SNEGSKA (reference sequence). The CDR3 spells CSASRVSGNGGYTF. The CDR3 DNA follows: TGCAGTGCTAGTAGGGTCTCAGGGAATGGTGGCTACACCTTC.

V and J are TRBV2 and TRBJ2-2; tentative D call: TRBD2 (5 bases). The germline CDR1 and CDR2 sequences are SNHLY and FYNNEI. With 7 bases removed from V and 2 bases from J, the gap between germline ends came to 11 bases. The CDR3 runs 14 residues. The CDR3 here is CASKRTANTGELFF. CDR3 DNA sequence: TGTGCCAGCAAACGGACTGCCAACACCGGGGAGCTGTTTTTT.

The rearrangement joins TRBV11-2 to TRBJ2-6, with a weak D call TRBD1 (5 bases). The CDR3 has 17 residues. Germline V gene data show CDR1 as SGHAT and CDR2 as FQNNGV. The V end lost 5 bases, the J end lost 1 base, and 15 bases lay between the germline ends. This chain's CDR3 is CASSPGQGKSGANVLTF. The CDR3 DNA reads as TGTGCCAGCAGCCCTGGCCAGGGAAAGTCTGGGGCCAACGTCCTGACTTTC.